This paragraph covers one T cell receptor beta chain sequence. Its cognate antigen has yet to be identified. An end of the junction differs from the germline gene, which may be a read error. The library was made by multiplex PCR. Sequencing relied on an Illumina HiSeq 2500. Following protocols modified from ARM-PCR, the researchers constructed TCRbeta libraries through three rounds of nested PCR with primers (Table S4). Before sequencing, PCR products in the 200-500 bp range were cut out of the gel and cleaned up using the QIAquick gel extraction kit. Turning to the authors' computational methods: Reads were cleaned with Trimmomatic, merged with FLASH into complete CDR3 sequences, and assigned to V(D)J germline segments with MiTCR. Clonal diversity was calculated as the inverse Simpson's index using VDJtools. Productive reads were defined as in-frame sequences without a premature stop codon. Starting from the raw public reads, TCRdb applied fastp trimming at Q25, assembled clones with MiXCR and retained in-frame beta chains. Identical CDR3 protein sequences are pooled into one entry, listed with their most common genes and DNA. TCRdb assigned the V and J calls; the authors' analysis was not used. The sample data list 84,000 or so distinct CDR3 sequences, and approximately 57% of these were observed just once. The ten biggest clones cover roughly 15% of the sample.

The source of the sample is a study of tumor and adjacent non-tumor tissue in lung cancer listed by TCRdb under 2018. Some background on the complete study: The cohort included around eleven adenocarcinoma, a couple of squamous cell carcinoma and 1 small cell lung cancer patients. Bulk TCRbeta repertoires were compared between lung tumor tissue and matched distant non-tumor lung tissue obtained from more than twelve lung cancer patients. In total, sequencing yielded over 95 million productive TCRbeta reads, which works out to an average of about 4.17 million reads per sample. Among the 15 or so patients, ages ranged from roughly 30 to 76 years, 10 were men and 5 were women, and disease was TNM stage I to III. More than 25 paired specimens, one tumor and one normal lung sample per patient, were profiled by TCRbeta CDR3 sequencing. Beyond this particular receptor, the publication reports: Younger patients had significantly higher TCR diversity, and higher tumor TCR diversity was associated with shorter overall and disease-free survival. A significantly larger cumulative share of the repertoire was made up by the top 100 clones in normal lung than in tumor tissue. Neither the sequencing platform nor unique molecular identifiers are named or mentioned anywhere in the methods. Tumor tissue showed significantly greater TCR diversity (inverse Simpson) than normal lung tissue (roughly 390 vs 170, P = 0.0075, Mann-Whitney U test). Only about 15 patients were included in the cohort, and the need for larger samples and more detailed clinical data was noted by the authors. Because peripheral blood was not sequenced, the blood TCRbeta repertoires of the lung cancer patients in the study went unexamined.

RNA was isolated from bulk unsorted tissue, and RNA quality was assessed with a NanoDrop ND-1000 and an Agilent 2100. The donors were newly diagnosed lung cancer patients admitted for thoracic surgery in China from August to November 2014 who had not received prior chemotherapy. Anyone who had undergone radiotherapy or chemotherapy before, or who had another cancer at the same time, was left out of the study. Pieces of surgical tissue measuring roughly 1-2.2 cm3 were kept in RNAlater solution and held at -80 degrees C until needed. The TCR originated in a man aged 70-80 years with non-small cell lung cancer. Sequencing used lung tumor tissue.

The DNA sequence is given as TGTGCCAGCAGTTACGTGACAGGGGATCTAAACGAGCAACACTTC. Translated, it gives CASSYVTGDLNEQHF. The V and J genes are TRBV6-5 and TRBJ2-7; TRBD1 fits 8 bases in the junction. CDR1 and CDR2, per the germline V gene, are MNHEY and SVGAGI. Including cysteine and phenylalanine, the CDR3 has 15 amino acids. The retained sequence is limited to the CDR3, 45 bases, with the frame set at the first base.